This TCR beta chain was identified during a study of technical replicates of blood from several donors. Profiling relied on immunoSEQ multiplex PCR, and the TCRdb table lists in-frame clones only, not all of them. The sample has under 90,000 clones; 93% are singletons. Looked up from germline, CDR1 is MNHNS and CDR2 is SASEGT. The CDR3 consists of 15 residues. The V gene end was trimmed by 8 bases and the J gene end by 2 bases; junction bases not matched to a gene: 6. The chain joins TRBV6-1 to TRBJ2-6; the match to TRBD2 covers 7 bases. The specimen sequenced was T cells isolated from PBMCs. The sequence was collected from a human donor in good health. The CDR3, as DNA: TGTGCCAGCGGACGGGGGGTGGCTGGGGCCAACGTCCTGACTTTC. It yields the protein CASGRGVAGANVLTF.